These T cell receptor beta chains were read from a single sample in a study of blood T cell repertoires in COVID-19. Measured with immunoSEQ multiplex PCR; TCRdb has only the in-frame clones, and not every one. The sample holds about 160,000 clones, roughly 90% seen once. Source material: PBMCs or T cells enriched from blood (not recorded which). The source is a woman aged 50 to 60 who had recovered from COVID-19. Each CDR3 is given with its conserved first and last residue. Fields, in order: J gene, D gene, V gene, clone size, CDR3 protein, CDR3 DNA. D genes are given only for firm matches. Not all rows give a size; the values are once, few, many and, for expanded clones, a class.

>TRBJ1-1|NA|TRBV7-8|once
CASSLVTTGRLRDTEAFF
TGTGCCAGCAGCTTAGTAACTACAGGGCGGTTGCGGGACACTGAAGCTTTCTTT
>TRBJ2-7|TRBD2|TRBV7-2|NA
CASSLAGGSEQYF
TGTGCCAGCAGCTTAGCGGGGGGGAGCGAGCAGTACTTC
>TRBJ2-7|NA|TRBV4-1|once
CASSQDSRISYYEQYF
TGCGCCAGCAGCCAAGATTCCAGGATATCCTACTACGAGCAGTACTTC
>TRBJ2-2|TRBD2|TRBV3-1/TRBV3-2|NA
CASSLAGGLNTGELFF
TGTGCCAGCAGCCTGGCGGGGGGCCTGAACACCGGGGAGCTGTTTTTT
>TRBJ1-2|NA|TRBV5-4|NA
CASSSWTAIGGYTF
TGTGCCAGCAGCTCCTGGACAGCCATAGGGGGCTACACCTTC
>TRBJ2-4|NA|TRBV19|NA
CASRQGAKNIQYF
TGTGCCAGTAGACAGGGAGCCAAAAACATTCAGTACTTC
>TRBJ1-6|NA|TRBV3-1/TRBV3-2|NA
CASSQINLQPLHF
TGTGCCAGCAGCCAAATAAATTTACAACCCCTCCACTTT
>TRBJ2-5|NA|TRBV2|NA
CASRTKLAGRGETQYF
TGTGCCAGCAGGACTAAACTTGCCGGACGGGGGGAGACCCAGTACTTC
>TRBJ1-2|NA|TRBV9|NA
CAALPITVEDGYTF
TGTGCCGCCTTACCTATTACAGTGGAGGATGGCTACACCTTC
>TRBJ2-7|TRBD1|TRBV7-9|NA
CASSLKGVGTGSYEQYF
TGTGCCAGCAGCTTAAAGGGGGTCGGGACAGGGTCCTACGAGCAGTACTTC
>TRBJ1-2|NA|TRBV5-1|NA
CASSRGEEGYGYTF
TGCGCCAGCAGCCGCGGGGAGGAGGGCTATGGCTACACCTTC
>TRBJ2-5|TRBD1|TRBV7-6|NA
CASSFTTGAETQYF
TGTGCCAGCAGCTTTACGACAGGGGCGGAGACCCAGTACTTC
>TRBJ1-4|NA|TRBV2|NA
CASSEGGSHTTNEKLFF
TGTGCCAGCAGTGAAGGAGGGAGCCACACAACTAATGAAAAACTGTTTTTT
>TRBJ2-3|TRBD2|TRBV11-3|NA
CASSLGLAGVSTDTQYF
TGTGCCAGCAGCTTGGGGCTAGCGGGGGTATCTACAGATACGCAGTATTTT
>TRBJ1-2|NA|TRBV6-5|NA
CASSSRTTVNTF
TGTGCCAGCAGTTCCCGAACGACAGTTAACACCTTC
>TRBJ1-1|NA|TRBV27|NA
CASSLGGRTEAFF
TGTGCCAGCAGTTTGGGGGGAAGAACTGAAGCTTTCTTT
>TRBJ2-5|NA|TRBV3-1/TRBV3-2|NA
CASIRQDQETQYF
TGTGCCAGTATTAGACAGGATCAAGAGACCCAGTACTTC
>TRBJ2-6|NA|TRBV6-2/TRBV6-3|NA
CASSPQDASGANVLTF
TGTGCCAGCAGCCCTCAGGATGCTTCTGGGGCCAACGTCCTGACTTTC
>TRBJ1-2|NA|TRBV20-1|NA
CSARARGGYTF
TGCAGTGCTAGAGCCAGGGGTGGCTACACCTTC
>TRBJ1-1|NA|TRBV27|NA
CASSPLLRNTEAFF
TGTGCCAGCAGTCCGCTCCTTAGGAACACTGAAGCTTTCTTT
>TRBJ1-1|NA|TRBV6-4|NA
CASSLIWGAEAFF
TGTGCCAGCAGCCTCATCTGGGGGGCTGAAGCTTTCTTT
>TRBJ2-5|NA|TRBV9|NA
CASSVGLPEETQYF
TGTGCCAGCAGCGTAGGACTTCCTGAAGAGACCCAGTACTTC